The following is a T cell receptor beta chain sequence with its context. What it binds is unknown. The data are from a study of response to subunit inactivated influenza vaccine. The study's findings and limits: Authors suggested each seasonal flu vaccination may recruit only limited numbers of new T cells.

TCRdb recomputed calls from the RT-PCR reads with MiXCR, one row per CDR3 protein. Of approximately 730,000 distinct CDR3 sequences in the sample, approximately 14% were seen once. The CDR3 extends over 12 amino acids. CDR1 and CDR2 (germline): LGHDT, YNNKEL (reference sequence). The V gene lost 1 base and the J gene lost 12 bases, with 13 bases spanning the gap. This receptor was obtained from a man aged 50 to 59 who received an inactivated influenza vaccine. This chain joins TRBV3-1 and TRBJ2-7; tentative D call: TRBD2 (5 bases). The source material was PBMCs from blood, sampled less than 15 days before vaccination. As DNA, the CDR3 is TGTGCCAGCAGCCAAGGGTCGCGGGTATGGTACTTC. Its protein is CASSQGSRVWYF.